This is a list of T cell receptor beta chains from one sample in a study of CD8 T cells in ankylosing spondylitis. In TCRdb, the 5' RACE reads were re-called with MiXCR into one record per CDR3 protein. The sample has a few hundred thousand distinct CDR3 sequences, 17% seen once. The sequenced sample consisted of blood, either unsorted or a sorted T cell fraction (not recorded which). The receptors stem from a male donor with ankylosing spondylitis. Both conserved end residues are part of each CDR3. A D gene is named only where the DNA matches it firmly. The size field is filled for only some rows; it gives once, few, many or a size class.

cdr3_aa: CASSYGQGAVSYEQYF
cdr3_nt: TGTGCCAGCAGCTACGGACAGGGGGCTGTCTCCTACGAGCAGTACTTC
clone_size: few
j_call: TRBJ2-7
d_call: TRBD1
v_call: TRBV11-2

cdr3_aa: CASSKTGGGLTQYF
cdr3_nt: TGTGCCAGCAGCAAGACAGGGGGTGGCTTGACCCAGTACTTC
clone_size: NA
j_call: TRBJ2-5
d_call: TRBD1
v_call: TRBV25-1

cdr3_aa: CASSFSVLAEQFF
cdr3_nt: TGTGCCAGCAGTTTCAGTGTGTTGGCTGAGCAGTTCTTC
clone_size: many
j_call: TRBJ2-1
d_call: NA
v_call: TRBV12-3/TRBV12-4

cdr3_aa: CASSYGAATEAFF
cdr3_nt: TGTGCCAGCAGTTACGGGGCAGCCACTGAAGCTTTCTTT
clone_size: few
j_call: TRBJ1-1
d_call: NA
v_call: TRBV6-5

cdr3_aa: CASSLEGSGPNEKLFF
cdr3_nt: TGTGCCAGCAGCTTAGAGGGGTCTGGGCCTAATGAAAAACTGTTTTTT
clone_size: NA
j_call: TRBJ1-4
d_call: NA
v_call: TRBV11-2

cdr3_aa: CASSLRGVWNQPQHF
cdr3_nt: TGTGCCAGCAGTTTAAGGGGGGTGTGGAATCAGCCCCAGCATTTT
clone_size: many
j_call: TRBJ1-5
d_call: NA
v_call: TRBV27

cdr3_aa: CASSSGRLVVAEAFF
cdr3_nt: TGTGCCAGCAGCTCCGGTCGATTGGTGGTCGCTGAAGCTTTCTTT
clone_size: NA
j_call: TRBJ1-1
d_call: NA
v_call: TRBV7-3

cdr3_aa: CASSLGLAGPSVPEQYF
cdr3_nt: TGCGCCAGCAGCTTGGGACTAGCGGGGCCCTCCGTCCCCGAGCAGTACTTC
clone_size: NA
j_call: TRBJ2-7
d_call: TRBD2
v_call: TRBV5-1

cdr3_aa: CASSSIPMERETQYF
cdr3_nt: TGTGCCAGCAGCTCAATTCCCATGGAGAGGGAGACCCAGTACTTC
clone_size: NA
j_call: TRBJ2-5
d_call: NA
v_call: TRBV11-3

cdr3_aa: CASSLRGRGNTYNEQFF
cdr3_nt: TGTGCCAGCAGCTTAAGAGGGAGAGGTAACACCTACAATGAGCAGTTCTTC
clone_size: NA
j_call: TRBJ2-1
d_call: NA
v_call: TRBV7-9

cdr3_aa: CASSLPQGSQTEAFF
cdr3_nt: TGTGCCAGCAGTTTACCACAGGGAAGTCAAACTGAAGCTTTCTTT
clone_size: NA
j_call: TRBJ1-1
d_call: NA
v_call: TRBV28

cdr3_aa: CASSEGLAGGPKSEQFF
cdr3_nt: TGTGCCAGCAGTGAGGGACTAGCGGGAGGGCCAAAGAGTGAGCAGTTCTTC
clone_size: few
j_call: TRBJ2-1
d_call: TRBD2
v_call: TRBV2

cdr3_aa: CASSLGFQGATDTQYF
cdr3_nt: TGTGCCAGCAGCTTAGGTTTTCAGGGAGCCACAGATACGCAGTATTTT
clone_size: few
j_call: TRBJ2-3
d_call: NA
v_call: TRBV11-2

cdr3_aa: CASSSRQGAPSGANVLTF
cdr3_nt: TGTGCCAGCAGTTCCCGACAGGGAGCCCCGTCTGGGGCCAACGTCCTGACTTTC
clone_size: few
j_call: TRBJ2-6
d_call: TRBD1
v_call: TRBV6-5

cdr3_aa: CASSSGEGVNQPQHF
cdr3_nt: TGTGCCAGCAGTTCAGGGGAGGGGGTTAATCAGCCCCAGCATTTT
clone_size: many
j_call: TRBJ1-5
d_call: NA
v_call: TRBV12-3/TRBV12-4

cdr3_aa: CASSPWAGVSYEQYF
cdr3_nt: TGTGCCAGCAGCCCGTGGGCGGGGGTCTCCTACGAGCAGTACTTC
clone_size: NA
j_call: TRBJ2-7
d_call: TRBD2
v_call: TRBV12-3/TRBV12-4

cdr3_aa: CASSRGQGGNQPQHF
cdr3_nt: TGTGCCAGCAGCCGTGGACAGGGTGGGAATCAGCCCCAGCATTTT
clone_size: NA
j_call: TRBJ1-5
d_call: TRBD1
v_call: TRBV6-2/TRBV6-3

cdr3_aa: CSARAGLGASPAEAFF
cdr3_nt: TGCAGTGCTAGAGCTGGTTTGGGAGCCAGCCCGGCTGAAGCTTTCTTT
clone_size: few
j_call: TRBJ1-1
d_call: NA
v_call: TRBV20-1

cdr3_aa: CASSLGAIAGFTDTQYF
cdr3_nt: TGCGCCAGCAGCTTGGGCGCGATAGCGGGGTTCACAGATACGCAGTATTTT
clone_size: few
j_call: TRBJ2-3
d_call: TRBD2
v_call: TRBV5-1

cdr3_aa: CAISGQGPEAFF
cdr3_nt: TGTGCCATCAGTGGACAGGGTCCTGAAGCTTTCTTT
clone_size: few
j_call: TRBJ1-1
d_call: TRBD1
v_call: TRBV10-3

cdr3_aa: CASSQLGQGHEQFF
cdr3_nt: TGTGCCAGCAGCCAACTGGGACAGGGCCATGAGCAGTTCTTC
clone_size: NA
j_call: TRBJ2-1
d_call: TRBD1
v_call: TRBV3-1

cdr3_aa: CASSQDRAAGKGYTF
cdr3_nt: TGTGCCAGCAGCCAAGATCGAGCGGCAGGGAAAGGCTACACCTTC
clone_size: NA
j_call: TRBJ1-2
d_call: NA
v_call: TRBV4-2

cdr3_aa: CATSGGANTQYF
cdr3_nt: TGTGCCACCTCAGGGGGGGCAAATACGCAGTATTTT
clone_size: NA
j_call: TRBJ2-3
d_call: NA
v_call: TRBV24-1

cdr3_aa: CASSKVIAGGVGNTIYF
cdr3_nt: TGTGCCAGCAGCAAGGTTATCGCAGGGGGTGTTGGAAACACCATATATTTT
clone_size: NA
j_call: TRBJ1-3
d_call: TRBD1
v_call: TRBV7-8

cdr3_aa: CASSQGLDPLSTFF
cdr3_nt: TGTGCCAGCTCACAGGGACTAGACCCGCTCTCCACATTCTTC
clone_size: NA
j_call: TRBJ2-1
d_call: TRBD2
v_call: TRBV18

cdr3_aa: CASSLGPRDEQFF
cdr3_nt: TGTGCCAGCAGCTTGGGCCCTCGGGATGAGCAGTTCTTC
clone_size: few
j_call: TRBJ2-1
d_call: NA
v_call: TRBV7-2

cdr3_aa: CASSPERIGNTIYF
cdr3_nt: TGTGCCAGCAGTCCCGAAAGGATTGGAAACACCATATATTTT
clone_size: many
j_call: TRBJ1-3
d_call: NA
v_call: TRBV12-3/TRBV12-4

cdr3_aa: CASSQGPGLRNTGELFF
cdr3_nt: TGCGCCAGCAGCCAGGGCCCGGGACTAAGGAACACCGGGGAGCTGTTTTTT
clone_size: NA
j_call: TRBJ2-2
d_call: TRBD2
v_call: TRBV4-3

cdr3_aa: CASSQPGSGNTIYF
cdr3_nt: TGTGCCAGCAGCCAACCGGGCTCTGGAAACACCATATATTTT
clone_size: NA
j_call: TRBJ1-3
d_call: NA
v_call: TRBV3-1

cdr3_aa: CSARVGLAGGGADTQYF
cdr3_nt: TGCAGTGCTAGAGTCGGACTAGCGGGGGGTGGGGCAGATACGCAGTATTTT
clone_size: NA
j_call: TRBJ2-3
d_call: TRBD2
v_call: TRBV20-1

cdr3_aa: CASSLVGSGTGDNEQFF
cdr3_nt: TGTGCCAGCAGCTTAGTTGGTTCGGGGACAGGGGACAATGAGCAGTTCTTC
clone_size: few
j_call: TRBJ2-1
d_call: TRBD1
v_call: TRBV7-3

cdr3_aa: CASSLSYSASYEQYF
cdr3_nt: TGTGCCAGCAGCTTATCGTATAGCGCCAGCTACGAGCAGTACTTC
clone_size: NA
j_call: TRBJ2-7
d_call: NA
v_call: TRBV7-9

cdr3_aa: CASSWVGGENIQYF
cdr3_nt: TGCGCCAGCAGCTGGGTTGGCGGGGAAAACATTCAGTACTTC
clone_size: NA
j_call: TRBJ2-4
d_call: NA
v_call: TRBV5-1

cdr3_aa: CASSLGVVGGRYNEQFF
cdr3_nt: TGTGCCAGCAGCTTAGGGGTTGTCGGGGGGCGTTACAATGAGCAGTTCTTC
clone_size: many
j_call: TRBJ2-1
d_call: NA
v_call: TRBV7-2

cdr3_aa: CATSPRGLAAGELFF
cdr3_nt: TGTGCCACCAGTCCGCGGGGACTAGCGGCCGGGGAGCTGTTTTTT
clone_size: NA
j_call: TRBJ2-2
d_call: TRBD2
v_call: TRBV15